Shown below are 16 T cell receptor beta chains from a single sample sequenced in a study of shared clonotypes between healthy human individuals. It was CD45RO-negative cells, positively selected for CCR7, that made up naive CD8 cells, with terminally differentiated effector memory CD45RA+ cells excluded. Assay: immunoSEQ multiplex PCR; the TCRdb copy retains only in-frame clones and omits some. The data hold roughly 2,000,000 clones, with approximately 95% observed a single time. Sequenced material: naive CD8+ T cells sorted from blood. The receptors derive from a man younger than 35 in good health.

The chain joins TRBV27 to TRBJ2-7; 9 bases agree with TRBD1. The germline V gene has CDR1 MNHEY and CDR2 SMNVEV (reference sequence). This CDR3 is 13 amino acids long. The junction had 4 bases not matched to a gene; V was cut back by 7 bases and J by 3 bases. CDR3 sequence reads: CASIGQGSYEQYF. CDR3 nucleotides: TGTGCCAGCATCGGACAGGGGAGCTACGAGCAGTACTTC.

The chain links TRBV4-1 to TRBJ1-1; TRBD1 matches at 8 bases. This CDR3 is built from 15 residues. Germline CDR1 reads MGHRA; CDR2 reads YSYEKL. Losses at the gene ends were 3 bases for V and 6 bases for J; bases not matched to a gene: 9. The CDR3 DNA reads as TGCGCCAGCAGCCATCCGACAGGGGACGGATCTGAAGCTTTCTTT. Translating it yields CASSHPTGDGSEAFF.

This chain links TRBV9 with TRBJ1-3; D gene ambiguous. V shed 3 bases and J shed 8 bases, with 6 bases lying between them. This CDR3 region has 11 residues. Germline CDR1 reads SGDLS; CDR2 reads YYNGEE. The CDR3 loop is CASSDDYTIYF. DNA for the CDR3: TGTGCCAGCAGCGACGACTACACCATATATTTT.

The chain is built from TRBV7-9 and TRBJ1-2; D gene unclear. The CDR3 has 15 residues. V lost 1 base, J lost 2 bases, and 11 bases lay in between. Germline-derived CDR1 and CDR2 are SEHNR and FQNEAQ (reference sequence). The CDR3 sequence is CASSLVRGDNYGYTF. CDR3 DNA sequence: TGTGCCAGCAGCTTAGTGCGCGGAGACAACTATGGCTACACCTTC.

CDR3 protein: CASSRAETYNEQFF. Written as DNA, the CDR3 is TGTGCCAGCAGCAGGGCGGAAACCTACAATGAGCAGTTCTTC. The rearrangement links TRBV6-5 to TRBJ2-1; perhaps TRBD1 as D (5 bases). This CDR3 is 14 amino acids long. Trimming shortened V by 6 bases and J by 2 bases, and 11 bases separated the two germline ends. Germline V CDR1 and CDR2: MNHEY, SVGAGI.

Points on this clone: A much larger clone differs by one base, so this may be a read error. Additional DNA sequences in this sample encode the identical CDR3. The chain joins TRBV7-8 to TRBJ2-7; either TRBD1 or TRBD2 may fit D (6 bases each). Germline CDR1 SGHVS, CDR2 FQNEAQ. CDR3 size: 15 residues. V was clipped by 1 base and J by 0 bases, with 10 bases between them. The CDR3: CASSLVGGSSYEQYF. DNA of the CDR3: TGTGCCAGCAGCTTAGTAGGGGGGAGCTCCTACGAGCAGTACTTC.

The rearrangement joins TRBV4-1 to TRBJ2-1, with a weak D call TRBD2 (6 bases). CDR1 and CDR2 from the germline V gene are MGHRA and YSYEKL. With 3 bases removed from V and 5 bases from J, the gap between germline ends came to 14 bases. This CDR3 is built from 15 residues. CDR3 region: CASSHHRDLNNEQFF. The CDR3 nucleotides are TGCGCCAGCAGCCATCACCGGGACTTAAACAATGAGCAGTTCTTC.

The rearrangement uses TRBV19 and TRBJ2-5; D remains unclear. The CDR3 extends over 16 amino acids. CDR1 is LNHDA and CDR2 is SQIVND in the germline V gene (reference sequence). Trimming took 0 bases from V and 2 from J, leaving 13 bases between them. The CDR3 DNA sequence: TGTGCCAGTAGTATAGATTGGCAGAACCTTCAAGAGACCCAGTACTTC. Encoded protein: CASSIDWQNLQETQYF.

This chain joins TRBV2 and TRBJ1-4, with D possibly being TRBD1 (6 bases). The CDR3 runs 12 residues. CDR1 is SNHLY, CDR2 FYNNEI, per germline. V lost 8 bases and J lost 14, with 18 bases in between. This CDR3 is CASGQWEFMLFF. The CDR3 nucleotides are TGTGCCAGCGGACAGTGGGAATTTATGCTGTTTTTT.

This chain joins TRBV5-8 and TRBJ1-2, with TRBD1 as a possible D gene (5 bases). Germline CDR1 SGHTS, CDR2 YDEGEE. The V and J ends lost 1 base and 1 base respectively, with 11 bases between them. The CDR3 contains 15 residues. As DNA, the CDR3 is TGTGCCAGCAGCTTGTTGGCAGGGAATAACTATGGCTACACCTTC. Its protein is CASSLLAGNNYGYTF.

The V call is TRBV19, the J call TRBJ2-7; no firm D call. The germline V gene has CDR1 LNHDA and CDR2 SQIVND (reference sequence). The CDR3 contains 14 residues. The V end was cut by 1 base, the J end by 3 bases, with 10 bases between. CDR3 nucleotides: TGTGCCAGTAGTATAGCTGGGAAGGGCTACGAGCAGTACTTC. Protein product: CASSIAGKGYEQYF.

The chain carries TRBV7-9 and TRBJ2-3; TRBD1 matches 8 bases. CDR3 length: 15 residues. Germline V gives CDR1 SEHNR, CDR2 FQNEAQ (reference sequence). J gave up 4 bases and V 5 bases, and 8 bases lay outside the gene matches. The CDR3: CASSPDREVPDTQYF. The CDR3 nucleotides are TGTGCCAGCAGCCCGGACAGGGAGGTCCCAGATACGCAGTATTTT.

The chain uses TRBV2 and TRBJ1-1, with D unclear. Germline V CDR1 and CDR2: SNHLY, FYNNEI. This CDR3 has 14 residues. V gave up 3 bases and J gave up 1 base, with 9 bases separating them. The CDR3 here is CASSDPRQNTEAFF. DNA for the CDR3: TGTGCCAGCAGTGACCCGAGACAGAACACTGAAGCTTTCTTT.

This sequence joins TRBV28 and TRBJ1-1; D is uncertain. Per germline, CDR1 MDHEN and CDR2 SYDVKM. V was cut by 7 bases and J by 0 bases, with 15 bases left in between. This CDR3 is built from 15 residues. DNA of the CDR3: TGTGCCAGCACCCCGGTTGTGGCCATGAACACTGAAGCTTTCTTT. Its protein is CASTPVVAMNTEAFF.

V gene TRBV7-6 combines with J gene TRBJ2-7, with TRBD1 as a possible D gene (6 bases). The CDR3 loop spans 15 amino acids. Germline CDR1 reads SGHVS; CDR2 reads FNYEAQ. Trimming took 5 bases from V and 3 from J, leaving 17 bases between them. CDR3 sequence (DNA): TGTGCCAGCAGCAGAGGACAGAATGGTATCTACGAGCAGTACTTC. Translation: CASSRGQNGIYEQYF.

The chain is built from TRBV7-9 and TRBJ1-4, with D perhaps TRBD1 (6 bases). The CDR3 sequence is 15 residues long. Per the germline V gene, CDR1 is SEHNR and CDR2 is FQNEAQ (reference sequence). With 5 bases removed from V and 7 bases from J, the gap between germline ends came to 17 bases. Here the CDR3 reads CASSPPREGGEKLFF. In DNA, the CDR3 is TGTGCCAGCAGCCCCCCAAGGGAGGGGGGTGAAAAACTGTTTTTT.